Detailed here is one TCR beta chain. The sample belongs to a study of blood T cell repertoires in COVID-19. The germline gives CDR1 MDHEN, CDR2 SYDVKM. There are 14 residues in the CDR3. The junction had 2 bases not matched to a gene; V was cut back by 3 bases and J by 5 bases. The table came from immunoSEQ multiplex PCR; TCRdb's copy has only in-frame clones and leaves some out. The profile covers about 73,000 clones, with approximately 83% appearing a single time and roughly 4.2% taken by the ten largest. The sequence derives from a woman in her sixties with acute or convalescent COVID-19. Specimen: peripheral blood. This chain uses TRBV28 with TRBJ1-2; TRBD1 matches 11 bases. CDR3 sequence reads: CASSFGTGGYGYTF. The CDR3 region has the DNA TGTGCCAGCAGTTTTGGGACAGGGGGATATGGCTACACCTTC.